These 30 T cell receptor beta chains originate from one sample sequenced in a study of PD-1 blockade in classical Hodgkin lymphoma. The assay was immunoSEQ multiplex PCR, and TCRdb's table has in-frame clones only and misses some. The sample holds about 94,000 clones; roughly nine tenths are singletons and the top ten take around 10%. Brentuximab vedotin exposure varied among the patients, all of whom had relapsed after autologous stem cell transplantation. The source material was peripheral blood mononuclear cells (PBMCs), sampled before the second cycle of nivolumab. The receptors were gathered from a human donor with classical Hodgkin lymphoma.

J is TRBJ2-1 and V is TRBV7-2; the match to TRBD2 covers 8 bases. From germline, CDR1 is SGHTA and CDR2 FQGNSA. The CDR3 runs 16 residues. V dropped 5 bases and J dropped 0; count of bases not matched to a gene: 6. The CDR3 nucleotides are TGTGCCAGCAGCCCCGGGACTAGTAGCTCCTACAATGAGCAGTTCTTC. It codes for CASSPGTSSSYNEQFF.

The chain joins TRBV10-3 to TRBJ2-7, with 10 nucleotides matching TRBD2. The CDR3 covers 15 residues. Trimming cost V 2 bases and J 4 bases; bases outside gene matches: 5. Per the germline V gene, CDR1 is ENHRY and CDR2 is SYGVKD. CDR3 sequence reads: CAISEGVAGGYEQYF. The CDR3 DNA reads TGTGCCATCAGTGAGGGGGTAGCGGGAGGTTACGAGCAGTACTTC.

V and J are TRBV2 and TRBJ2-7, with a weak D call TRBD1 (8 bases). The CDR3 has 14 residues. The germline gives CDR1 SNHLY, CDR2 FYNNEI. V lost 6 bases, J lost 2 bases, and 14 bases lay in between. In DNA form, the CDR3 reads TGTGCCAGCAGAAGCGGGACAGGAACCTACGAGCAGTACTTC. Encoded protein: CASRSGTGTYEQYF.

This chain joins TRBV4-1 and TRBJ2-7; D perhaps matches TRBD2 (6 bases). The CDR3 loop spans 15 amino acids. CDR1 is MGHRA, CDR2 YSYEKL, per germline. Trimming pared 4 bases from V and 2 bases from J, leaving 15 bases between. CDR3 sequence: CASSPLGGSTYEQYF. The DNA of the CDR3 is TGCGCCAGCAGCCCTTTGGGAGGTTCAACCTACGAGCAGTACTTC.

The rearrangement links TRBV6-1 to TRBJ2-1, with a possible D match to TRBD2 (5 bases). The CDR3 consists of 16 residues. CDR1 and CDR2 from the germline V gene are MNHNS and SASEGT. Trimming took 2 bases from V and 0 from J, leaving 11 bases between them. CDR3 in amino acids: CASSERRGSSYNEQFF. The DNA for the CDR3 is TGTGCCAGCAGTGAAAGACGGGGTAGCTCCTACAATGAGCAGTTCTTC.

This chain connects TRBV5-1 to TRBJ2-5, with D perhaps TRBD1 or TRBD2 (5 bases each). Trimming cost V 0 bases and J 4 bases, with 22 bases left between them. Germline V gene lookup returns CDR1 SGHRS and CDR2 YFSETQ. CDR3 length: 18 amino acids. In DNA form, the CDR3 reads TGCGCCAGCAGCTTGGGCGGGCCGGGACCAACCCTATTAGAGACCCAGTACTTC. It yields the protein CASSLGGPGPTLLETQYF. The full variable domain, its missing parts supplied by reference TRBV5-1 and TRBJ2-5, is KAGVTQTPRYLIKTRGQQVTLSCSPISGHRSVSWYQQTPGQGLQFLFEYFSETQRNKGNFPGRFSGRQFSNSRSEMNVSTLELGDSALYLCASSLGGPGPTLLETQYFGPGTRLLVL.

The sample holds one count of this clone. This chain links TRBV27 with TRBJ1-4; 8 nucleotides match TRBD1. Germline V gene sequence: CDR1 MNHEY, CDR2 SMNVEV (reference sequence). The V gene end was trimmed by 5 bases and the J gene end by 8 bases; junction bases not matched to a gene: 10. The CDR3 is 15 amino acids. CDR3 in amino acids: CASSGHRGSREKLFF. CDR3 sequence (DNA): TGTGCCAGCAGTGGCCACAGGGGGTCGAGGGAAAAACTGTTTTTT. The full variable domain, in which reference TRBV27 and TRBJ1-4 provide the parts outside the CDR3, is EAQVTQNPRYLITVTGKKLTVTCSQNMNHEYMSWYRQDPGLGLRQIYYSMNVEVTDKGDVPEGYKVSRKEKRNFPLILESPSPNQTSLYFCASSGHRGSREKLFFGSGTQLSVL.

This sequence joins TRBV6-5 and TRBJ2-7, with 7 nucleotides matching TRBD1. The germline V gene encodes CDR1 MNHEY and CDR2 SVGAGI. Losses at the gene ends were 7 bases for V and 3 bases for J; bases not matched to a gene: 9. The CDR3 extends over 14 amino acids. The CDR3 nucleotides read TGTGCCAGCACCCCAAGGGGGCAGAACTACGAGCAGTACTTC. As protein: CASTPRGQNYEQYF.

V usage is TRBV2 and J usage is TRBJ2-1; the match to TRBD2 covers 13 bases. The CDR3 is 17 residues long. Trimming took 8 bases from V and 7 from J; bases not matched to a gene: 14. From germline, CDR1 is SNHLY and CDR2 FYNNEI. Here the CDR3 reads CASAGTTGTSGMNEQFF. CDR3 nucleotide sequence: TGTGCCAGCGCCGGGACAACCGGGACTAGCGGGATGAATGAGCAGTTCTTC.

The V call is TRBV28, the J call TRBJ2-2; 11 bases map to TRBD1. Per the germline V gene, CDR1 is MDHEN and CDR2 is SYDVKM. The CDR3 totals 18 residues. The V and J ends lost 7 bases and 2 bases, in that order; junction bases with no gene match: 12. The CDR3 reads CASNPRTGGVGNTGELFF. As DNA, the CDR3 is TGTGCCAGCAACCCGCGGACAGGGGGCGTTGGTAACACCGGGGAGCTGTTTTTT.

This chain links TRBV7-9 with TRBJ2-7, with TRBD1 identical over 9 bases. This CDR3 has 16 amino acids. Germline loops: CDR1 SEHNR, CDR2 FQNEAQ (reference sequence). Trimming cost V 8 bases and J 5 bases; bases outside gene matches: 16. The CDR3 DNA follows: TGTGCCAGCTCACTAAGCCCCGGGACAGGGTTACACGAGCAGTACTTC. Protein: CASSLSPGTGLHEQYF.

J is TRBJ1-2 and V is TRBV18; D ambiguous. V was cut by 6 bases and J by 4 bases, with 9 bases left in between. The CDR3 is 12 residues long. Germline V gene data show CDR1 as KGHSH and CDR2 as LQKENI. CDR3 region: CASSTLAYGYTF. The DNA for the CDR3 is TGTGCCAGCTCCACTCTGGCCTATGGCTACACCTTC.

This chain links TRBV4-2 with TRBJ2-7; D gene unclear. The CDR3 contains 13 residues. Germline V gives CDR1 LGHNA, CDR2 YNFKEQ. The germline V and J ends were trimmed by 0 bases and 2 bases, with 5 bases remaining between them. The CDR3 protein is CASSQDSAYEQYF. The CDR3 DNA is TGTGCCAGCAGCCAAGATTCGGCCTACGAGCAGTACTTC.

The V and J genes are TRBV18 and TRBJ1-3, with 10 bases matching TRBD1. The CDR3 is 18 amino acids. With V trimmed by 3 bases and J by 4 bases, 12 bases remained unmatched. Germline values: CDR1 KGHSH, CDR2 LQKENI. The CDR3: CASSPTLGQGWKGNTIYF. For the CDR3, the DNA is TGTGCCAGCTCACCCACTTTGGGACAGGGGTGGAAAGGAAACACCATATATTTT.

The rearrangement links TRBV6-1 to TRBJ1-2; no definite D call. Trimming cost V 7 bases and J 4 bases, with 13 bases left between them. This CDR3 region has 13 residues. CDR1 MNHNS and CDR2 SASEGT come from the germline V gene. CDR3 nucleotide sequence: TGTGCCAGCACCCCGGGCCGATTCTATGGCTACACCTTC. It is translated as CASTPGRFYGYTF.

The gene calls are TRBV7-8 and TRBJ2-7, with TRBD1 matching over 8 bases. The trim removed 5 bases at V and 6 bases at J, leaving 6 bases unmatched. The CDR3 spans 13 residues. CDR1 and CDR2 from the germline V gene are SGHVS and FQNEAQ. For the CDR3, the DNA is TGTGCCAGCAGCCCCGGACAGGGAGGCGAGCAGTACTTC. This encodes CASSPGQGGEQYF.

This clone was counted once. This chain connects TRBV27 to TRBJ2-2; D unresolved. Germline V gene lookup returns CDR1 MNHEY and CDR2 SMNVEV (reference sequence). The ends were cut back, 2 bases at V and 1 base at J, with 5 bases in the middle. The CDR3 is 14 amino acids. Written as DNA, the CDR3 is TGTGCCAGCAGTTTAGGGCTGAACACCGGGGAGCTGTTTTTT. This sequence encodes CASSLGLNTGELFF.

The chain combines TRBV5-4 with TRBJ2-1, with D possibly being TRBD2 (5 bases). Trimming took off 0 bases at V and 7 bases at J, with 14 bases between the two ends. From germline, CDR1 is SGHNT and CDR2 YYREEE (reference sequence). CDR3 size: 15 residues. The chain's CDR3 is CASSLEAGGTNEQFF. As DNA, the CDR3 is TGTGCCAGCAGCTTGGAGGCAGGAGGTACGAATGAGCAGTTCTTC.

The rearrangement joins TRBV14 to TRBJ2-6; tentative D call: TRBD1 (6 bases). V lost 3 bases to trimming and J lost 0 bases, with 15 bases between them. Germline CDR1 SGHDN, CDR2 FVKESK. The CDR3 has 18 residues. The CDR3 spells CASSHSPGQLSGANVLTF. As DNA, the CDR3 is TGTGCCAGCAGCCACTCCCCGGGACAACTCTCTGGGGCCAACGTCCTGACTTTC.

The CDR3 DNA is TGCAGCGTGCAACCCACAGGGATGAAGGGCTACAATGAGCAGTTCTTC. It codes for CSVQPTGMKGYNEQFF. The chain links TRBV29-1 to TRBJ2-1, with D possibly being TRBD1 (6 bases). Germline V gives CDR1 SQVTM, CDR2 ANQGSEA. The CDR3 has 16 amino acids. Trimming removed 6 bases at V and 3 bases at J, with 21 bases between.

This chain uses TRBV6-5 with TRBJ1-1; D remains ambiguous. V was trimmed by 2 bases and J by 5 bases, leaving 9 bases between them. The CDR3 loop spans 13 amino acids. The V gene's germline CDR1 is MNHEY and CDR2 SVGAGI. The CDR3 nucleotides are TGTGCCAGCAGTTACGGATTGGGGACTGAAGCTTTCTTT. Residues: CASSYGLGTEAFF.

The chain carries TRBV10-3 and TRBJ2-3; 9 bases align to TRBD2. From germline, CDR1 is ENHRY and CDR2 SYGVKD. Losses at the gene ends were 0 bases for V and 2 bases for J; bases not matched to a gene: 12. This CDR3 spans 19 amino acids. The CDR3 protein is CAISESDGGLAGNTDTQYF. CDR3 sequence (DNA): TGTGCCATCAGTGAGTCGGACGGAGGGCTAGCGGGAAACACAGATACGCAGTATTTT.

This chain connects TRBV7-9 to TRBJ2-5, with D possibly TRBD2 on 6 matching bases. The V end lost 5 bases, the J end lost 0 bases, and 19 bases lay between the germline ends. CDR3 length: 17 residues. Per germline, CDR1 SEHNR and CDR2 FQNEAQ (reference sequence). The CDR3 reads CASSRGGSGEYQETQYF. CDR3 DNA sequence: TGTGCCAGCAGCCGAGGAGGGAGTGGAGAGTACCAAGAGACCCAGTACTTC.

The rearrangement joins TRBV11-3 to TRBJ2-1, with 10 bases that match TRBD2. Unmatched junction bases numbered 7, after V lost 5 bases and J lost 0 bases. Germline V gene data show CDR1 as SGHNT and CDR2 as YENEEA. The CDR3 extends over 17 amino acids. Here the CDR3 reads CASSHTSSGGSYNEQFF. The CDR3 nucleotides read TGTGCCAGCAGCCATACCTCTAGCGGGGGCTCCTACAATGAGCAGTTCTTC.

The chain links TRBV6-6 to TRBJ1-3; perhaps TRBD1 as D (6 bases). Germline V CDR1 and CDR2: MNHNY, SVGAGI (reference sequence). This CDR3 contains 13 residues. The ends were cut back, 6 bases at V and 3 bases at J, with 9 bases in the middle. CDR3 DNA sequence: TGTGCCAGCAGCTACAGGGATGGAAACACCATATATTTT. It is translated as CASSYRDGNTIYF.

The CDR3 nucleotides are TGTGCCAGCACCCTAGGGGCGGGGGGGCCCTACAATGAGCAGTTCTTC. This encodes CASTLGAGGPYNEQFF. The J gene is TRBJ2-1, the V gene TRBV11-2, with 9 bases identical to TRBD2. Germline V lookup: CDR1 SGHAT, CDR2 FQNNGV. The CDR3 runs 16 residues. Losses at the gene ends were 7 bases for V and 2 bases for J; bases not matched to a gene: 9.

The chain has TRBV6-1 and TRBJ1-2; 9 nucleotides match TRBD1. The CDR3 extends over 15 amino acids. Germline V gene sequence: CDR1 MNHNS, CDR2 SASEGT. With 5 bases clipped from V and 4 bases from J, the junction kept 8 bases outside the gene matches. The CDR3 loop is CASSSHRGPVYGYTF. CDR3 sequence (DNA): TGTGCCAGCAGTTCGCACAGGGGGCCCGTCTATGGCTACACCTTC.

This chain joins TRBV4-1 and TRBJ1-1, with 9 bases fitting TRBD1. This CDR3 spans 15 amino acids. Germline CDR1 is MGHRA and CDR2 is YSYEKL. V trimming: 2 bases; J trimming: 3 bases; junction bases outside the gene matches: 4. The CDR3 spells CASSQTGTGYTEAFF. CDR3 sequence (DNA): TGCGCCAGCAGCCAAACCGGGACAGGGTACACTGAAGCTTTCTTT.

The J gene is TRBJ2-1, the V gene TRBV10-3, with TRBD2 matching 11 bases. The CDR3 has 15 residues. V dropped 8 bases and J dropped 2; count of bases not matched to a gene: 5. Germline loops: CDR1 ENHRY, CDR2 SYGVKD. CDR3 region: CAISTSGGTYNEQFF. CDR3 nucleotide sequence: TGTGCCATCTCCACTAGCGGGGGCACCTACAATGAGCAGTTCTTC.

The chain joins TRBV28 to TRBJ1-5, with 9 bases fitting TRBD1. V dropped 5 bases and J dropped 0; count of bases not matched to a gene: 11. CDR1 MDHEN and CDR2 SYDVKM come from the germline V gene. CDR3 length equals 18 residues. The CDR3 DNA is TGTGCCAGCAGTACACCGGGACAGGGATTCTATAGCAATCAGCCCCAGCATTTT. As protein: CASSTPGQGFYSNQPQHF.